The TCR beta chain under discussion was sequenced for a study of regulatory T cells in long-lasting Graves disease. To make TCR beta libraries, researchers used iRepertoire HTBI primers and Arm-PCR of CDR3 regions. Using its own MiXCR run on the multiplex PCR reads, TCRdb lists one record per CDR3 protein. This table has just over 600,000 distinct CDR3 sequences, roughly 15% appearing once. Time point reported: newly diagnosed GD, antithyroid drugs for less than 3 months. The TCR library used RNA extracted from PBMCs. Trimming cost V 5 bases and J 2 bases, with 13 bases left between them. Per the germline V gene, CDR1 is SGHTA and CDR2 is FQGNSA. This CDR3 has 15 residues. The same specimen was also included in a second study, on T cells in Graves' hyperthyroidism and ophthalmopathy.

Sequenced here: peripheral blood mononuclear cells (PBMCs), sampled at new diagnosis, from a patient treated with antithyroid drugs. This chain links TRBV7-2 with TRBJ2-1; TRBD1 or TRBD2 may be the D gene (5 bases each). The clonotype comes from a woman under 40 with Graves disease. CDR3 region: CASSPRQTTYNEQFF. In DNA, the CDR3 is TGTGCCAGCAGCCCCAGACAGACTACCTACAATGAGCAGTTCTTC.